This passage covers 29 T cell receptor beta chains from one sample sequenced in a study of cytomegalovirus exposure and HLA in healthy donors. In the PCR, 60 Vbeta and 13 Jbeta primers were used. Data came from immunoSEQ multiplex PCR; TCRdb stores just in-frame clones and leaves some out. The table includes some 150,000 clones, roughly 70% detected once. Sequencing was done on a sample of PBMCs. Every receptor here comes from a man aged 50 to 60 in good health and CMV-seropositive.

The gene calls are TRBV4-3 and TRBJ2-7; weak D call: TRBD1 (6 bases). Per germline, CDR1 LGHNA and CDR2 YSLEER. The CDR3 sequence is 15 residues long. V gave up 1 base and J gave up 3 bases, with 13 bases separating them. The CDR3 DNA sequence: TGCGCCAGCAGCCAAGTAATTGGCAGGGGCTACGAGCAGTACTTC. It specifies CASSQVIGRGYEQYF.

The V gene is TRBV7-2, the J gene TRBJ2-2; 10 bases agree with TRBD1. J lost 3 bases, V lost 8 bases, and 9 bases had no gene match. The germline V gene encodes CDR1 SGHTA and CDR2 FQGNSA. The CDR3 totals 16 residues. DNA for the CDR3: TGTGCCAGCGCTAAAGACAGGGGGCTTTACACCGGGGAGCTGTTTTTT. As protein: CASAKDRGLYTGELFF. Combining the CDR3 with reference TRBV7-2 and TRBJ2-2 gives the whole variable domain GAGVSQSPSNKVTEKGKDVELRCDPISGHTALYWYRQSLGQGLEFLIYFQGNSAPDKSGLPSDRFSAERTGGSVSTLTIQRTQQEDSAVYLCASAKDRGLYTGELFFGEGSRLTVL.

This clone was observed a handful of times. The genes are TRBV6-5 and TRBJ2-7; possible D gene TRBD2, 6 bases. Trimming shortened V by 8 bases and J by 7 bases, and 15 bases separated the two germline ends. Germline CDR1 and CDR2: MNHEY and SVGAGI. The CDR3 covers 12 residues. The CDR3 DNA is TGTGCCAGCGGTGCGGGGAAAAGGGAGCAGTACTTC. Protein sequence: CASGAGKREQYF.

The chain joins TRBV11-2 to TRBJ1-1, with TRBD1 as a possible D gene (6 bases). The CDR3 totals 13 residues. Germline CDR1 and CDR2: SGHAT and FQNNGV. Trimming took 2 bases from V and 10 from J, leaving 14 bases between them. The CDR3 DNA sequence: TGTGCCAGCAGCTTAATCAGGGGATTATTAGCTTTCTTT. As protein: CASSLIRGLLAFF.

The chain is built from TRBV4-1 and TRBJ2-3; maybe TRBD1 (6 bases). This CDR3 spans 14 amino acids. Germline V gene data show CDR1 as MGHRA and CDR2 as YSYEKL. V gave up 4 bases and J gave up 4 bases, with 12 bases separating them. DNA of the CDR3: TGCGCCAGCAGCCTCACAGGGAGCGCAGATACGCAGTATTTT. This gives the protein CASSLTGSADTQYF.

This chain uses TRBV5-1 with TRBJ2-1, with TRBD2 matching over 10 bases. Germline V gene lookup returns CDR1 SGHRS and CDR2 YFSETQ. The V and J ends lost 0 bases and 0 bases, in that order; junction bases with no gene match: 3. CDR3 size: 17 residues. CDR3 in amino acids: CASSLGTSGVSYNEQFF. As DNA, the CDR3 is TGCGCCAGCAGCTTGGGTACTAGCGGGGTCTCCTACAATGAGCAGTTCTTC.

This rearrangement joins TRBV19 to TRBJ2-7, with a tentative D call TRBD1 (5 bases). The ends were cut back, 2 bases at V and 3 bases at J, with 11 bases in the middle. The germline CDR1 and CDR2 sequences are LNHDA and SQIVND (reference sequence). This CDR3 is 14 amino acids long. CDR3 coding DNA: TGTGCCAGTAGTATAACTTGGACATTCTACGAGCAGTACTTC. Translating it yields CASSITWTFYEQYF.

This clone was seen only a few times. V usage is TRBV23-1 and J usage is TRBJ2-5, with TRBD1 matching over 7 bases. TRBV23-1 is an open reading frame, and its role is uncertain. The CDR3 runs 14 residues. Losses at the gene ends were 2 bases for V and 5 bases for J; bases not matched to a gene: 5. CDR3 protein: CASSQLDRDETQYF. Written as DNA, the CDR3 is TGCGCCAGCAGTCAACTTGACAGGGACGAGACCCAGTACTTC.

This clone was observed a single time. The chain couples TRBV19 to TRBJ1-5; 9 bases align to TRBD1. Germline lookup yields CDR1 LNHDA and CDR2 SQIVND (reference sequence). The CDR3 runs to 13 residues. The junction had 3 bases not matched to a gene; V was cut back by 6 bases and J by 6 bases. In DNA, the CDR3 is TGTGCCAGTAGCGGGGACAGGGCTCAGCCCCAGCATTTT. This translates into CASSGDRAQPQHF.

This clone turned up a few times. The chain uses TRBV6-1 and TRBJ2-2; possibly TRBD1 for D (5 bases). The CDR3 consists of 13 residues. Trimming took off 3 bases at V and 3 bases at J, with 5 bases between the two ends. The germline gives CDR1 MNHNS, CDR2 SASEGT. CDR3 loop: CASSDRDTGELFF. As DNA, the CDR3 is TGTGCCAGCAGTGACAGGGACACCGGGGAGCTGTTTTTT.

For the CDR3, the DNA is TGTGCCAGCAGCCCCCGATTAGCGGTAGATACGCAGTATTTT. Its protein product is CASSPRLAVDTQYF. This sequence joins TRBV7-2 and TRBJ2-3, with D tentatively TRBD2 (6 bases). The ends were cut back, 5 bases at V and 5 bases at J, with 14 bases in the middle. This CDR3 region has 14 residues. Germline-derived CDR1 and CDR2 are SGHTA and FQGNSA.

The chain links TRBV5-1 to TRBJ2-7; a weak D match, TRBD2 (7 bases). The V and J ends lost 4 bases and 5 bases respectively, with 19 bases between them. CDR1 SGHRS and CDR2 YFSETQ come from the germline V gene. The CDR3 sequence is 15 residues long. The CDR3 protein is CASSGEGGGRDEQYF. The CDR3 bases are TGCGCCAGCAGCGGTGAAGGGGGAGGGCGCGACGAGCAGTACTTC. The variable domain in full, with the rest retrieved from reference TRBV5-1 and TRBJ2-7, is KAGVTQTPRYLIKTRGQQVTLSCSPISGHRSVSWYQQTPGQGLQFLFEYFSETQRNKGNFPGRFSGRQFSNSRSEMNVSTLELGDSALYLCASSGEGGGRDEQYFGPGTRLTVT.

This rearrangement joins TRBV29-1 to TRBJ2-3; TRBD1 aligns across 7 bases. CDR3 length: 13 residues. Germline CDR1 is SQVTM and CDR2 is ANQGSEA. With V trimmed by 4 bases and J by 9 bases, 10 bases remained unmatched. Here the CDR3 DNA reads TGCAGCGTTGGAGGGACAGCTCAGGGGACGCAGTATTTT. It codes for CSVGGTAQGTQYF.

The CDR3 DNA sequence: TGCGCCAGCAACAGGGGGCGCGACAATCAGCCCCAGCATTTT. Its translation is CASNRGRDNQPQHF. The gene calls are TRBV23-1 and TRBJ1-5; the match to TRBD1 covers 9 bases. Being an ORF, TRBV23-1 has a function that is uncertain. Germline trimming cut 7 bases from V and 3 bases from J; bases unmatched to any gene: 4. There are 14 residues in the CDR3.

The chain carries TRBV9 and TRBJ2-1; 9 positions match TRBD2. The length of the CDR3 is 17 residues. Losses at the gene ends were 4 bases for V and 10 bases for J; bases not matched to a gene: 18. From germline, CDR1 is SGDLS and CDR2 YYNGEE. For the CDR3, the DNA is TGTGCCAGCAGCCTTAGACCCGGTAGCGGGGGTCCGGGGGAGCAGTTCTTC. The encoded protein is CASSLRPGSGGPGEQFF.

The V and J genes are TRBV7-2 and TRBJ2-7; possible D gene TRBD1, 5 bases. CDR1 is SGHTA, CDR2 FQGNSA, per germline. The CDR3 extends over 14 amino acids. Trimming removed 0 bases at V and 2 bases at J, with 8 bases between. This chain's CDR3 is CASSLARTTYEQYF. The CDR3 DNA reads as TGTGCCAGCAGCTTAGCGCGGACAACCTACGAGCAGTACTTC.

This clone was counted a few times. The rearrangement joins TRBV7-8 to TRBJ2-7, with 8 bases identical to TRBD1. CDR1 is SGHVS, CDR2 FQNEAQ, per germline. V dropped 4 bases and J dropped 5; count of bases not matched to a gene: 4. This CDR3 has 13 amino acids. The CDR3, as DNA: TGTGCCAGCAGCTACGACAGGGGCCACGAGCAGTACTTC. Amino acids: CASSYDRGHEQYF.

The chain is built from TRBV18 and TRBJ2-5; 8 nucleotides line up with TRBD1. V was pared by 2 bases and J by 5 bases, with 4 bases of the junction left unmatched. Germline CDR1 reads KGHSH; CDR2 reads LQKENI. The CDR3 spans 14 residues. This CDR3 is CASSPDRGWETQYF. For the CDR3, the DNA is TGTGCCAGCTCACCAGACAGGGGTTGGGAGACCCAGTACTTC.

The chain links TRBV7-9 to TRBJ1-1; D uncertain. Per germline, CDR1 SEHNR and CDR2 FQNEAQ (reference sequence). This CDR3 region has 13 residues. The V end was cut by 0 bases, the J end by 0 bases, with 2 bases between. The CDR3 DNA sequence: TGTGCCAGCAGCTTAGCCTTGAACACTGAAGCTTTCTTT. It codes for CASSLALNTEAFF. Variable domain in full (rest from reference TRBV7-9 and TRBJ1-1): DTGVSQNPRHKITKRGQNVTFRCDPISEHNRLYWYRQTLGQGPEFLTYFQNEAQLEKSRLLSDRFSAERPKGSFSTLEIQRTEQGDSAMYLCASSLALNTEAFFGQGTRLTVV.

This clone was detected a few times. The V and J genes are TRBV6-1 and TRBJ1-3, with D unclear. V lost 8 bases to trimming and J lost 2 bases, with 10 bases between them. The germline V gene encodes CDR1 MNHNS and CDR2 SASEGT. This CDR3 spans 13 amino acids. The CDR3 sequence: CASGRETGNTIYF. The CDR3 DNA sequence: TGTGCCAGCGGTCGGGAGACTGGAAACACCATATATTTT.

The J gene is TRBJ1-1, the V gene TRBV6-6; 7 bases agree with TRBD1. The V gene end was trimmed by 7 bases and the J gene end by 4 bases; junction bases not matched to a gene: 15. The CDR3 runs 16 residues. Germline CDR1 and CDR2: MNHNY and SVGAGI (reference sequence). The CDR3 spells CASTLTPGQRATEAFF. The CDR3 nucleotides are TGTGCCAGCACCTTGACCCCGGGACAGAGGGCCACTGAAGCTTTCTTT.

The chain uses TRBV6-5 and TRBJ1-1; 7 bases agree with TRBD1. The CDR3 contains 14 residues. J lost 5 bases, V lost 4 bases, and 7 bases had no gene match. Per the germline V gene, CDR1 is MNHEY and CDR2 is SVGAGI. The CDR3 DNA is TGTGCCAGCAGTTCCGCGGACAGGCGAACTGAAGCTTTCTTT. Residues: CASSSADRRTEAFF.

The gene calls are TRBV6-4 and TRBJ2-1; D might be TRBD1 (6 bases). From germline, CDR1 is MRHNA and CDR2 SNTAGT. V lost 0 bases and J 7 bases, leaving 19 bases between the germline ends. This CDR3 is 17 amino acids long. The CDR3 region has the DNA TGTGCCAGCAGTGACTCTCCGCTAACAGGGCGCGGGAATGAGCAGTTCTTC. Encoded protein: CASSDSPLTGRGNEQFF.

The rearrangement links TRBV27 to TRBJ2-5; 13 bases map to TRBD2. The CDR3 spans 15 residues. The germline V gene encodes CDR1 MNHEY and CDR2 SMNVEV (reference sequence). The V gene end was trimmed by 2 bases and the J gene end by 7 bases; junction bases not matched to a gene: 4. This chain's CDR3 is CASSLRTSGGGTQYF. The CDR3 region has the DNA TGTGCCAGCAGTTTAAGGACTAGCGGGGGCGGGACCCAGTACTTC.

This sequence joins TRBV6-5 and TRBJ2-5; D remains unclear. V was cut by 7 bases and J by 12 bases, with 21 bases left in between. In germline, CDR1 is MNHEY, CDR2 SVGAGI. This CDR3 comprises 13 residues. This CDR3 reads CASKRNSFPVEYF. CDR3 sequence (DNA): TGTGCCAGCAAAAGGAACAGCTTCCCGGTAGAGTACTTC.

The chain has TRBV5-6 and TRBJ2-7; tentative D call: TRBD1 (5 bases). Trimming took off 1 base at V and 0 bases at J, with 8 bases between the two ends. The CDR3 spans 14 residues. Germline lookup yields CDR1 SGHDT and CDR2 YYEEEE. The CDR3 DNA follows: TGTGCCAGCAGCTTGTACAGGCCCTCCTACGAGCAGTACTTC. The encoded protein is CASSLYRPSYEQYF.

The J gene is TRBJ2-5, the V gene TRBV7-8; TRBD2 aligns across 8 bases. The CDR3 has 14 residues. Trimming at V came to 2 bases and at J to 5 bases, leaving 4 bases not matched to a gene. In germline, CDR1 is SGHVS, CDR2 FQNEAQ. CDR3 sequence: CASSLRGGLETQYF. CDR3 DNA sequence: TGTGCCAGCAGCTTACGGGGGGGCCTCGAGACCCAGTACTTC. The entire variable domain, with the rest obtained from reference TRBV7-8 and TRBJ2-5, is as follows: GAGVSQSPRYKVAKRGQDVALRCDPISGHVSLFWYQQALGQGPEFLTYFQNEAQLDKSGLPSDRFFAERPEGSVSTLKIQRTQQEDSAVYLCASSLRGGLETQYFGPGTRLLVL.

The chain recombines TRBV5-1 with TRBJ2-3; perhaps TRBD2 as D (7 bases). The germline V and J ends were trimmed by 6 bases and 6 bases, with 17 bases remaining between them. Germline V gene data show CDR1 as SGHRS and CDR2 as YFSETQ. The CDR3 is made up of 14 amino acids. The chain's CDR3 is CASTPAGAGDTQYF. CDR3 DNA: TGCGCCAGCACCCCGGCGGGGGCCGGGGATACGCAGTATTTT.

The rearrangement links TRBV19 to TRBJ1-5; TRBD1 is a possible D gene (6 bases). The CDR3 runs to 14 residues. Germline CDR1 is LNHDA and CDR2 is SQIVND (reference sequence). V was cut by 3 bases and J by 3 bases, with 9 bases left in between. The CDR3 region is CASSMGDTNQPQHF. CDR3 DNA sequence: TGTGCCAGTAGTATGGGGGACACCAATCAGCCCCAGCATTTT.